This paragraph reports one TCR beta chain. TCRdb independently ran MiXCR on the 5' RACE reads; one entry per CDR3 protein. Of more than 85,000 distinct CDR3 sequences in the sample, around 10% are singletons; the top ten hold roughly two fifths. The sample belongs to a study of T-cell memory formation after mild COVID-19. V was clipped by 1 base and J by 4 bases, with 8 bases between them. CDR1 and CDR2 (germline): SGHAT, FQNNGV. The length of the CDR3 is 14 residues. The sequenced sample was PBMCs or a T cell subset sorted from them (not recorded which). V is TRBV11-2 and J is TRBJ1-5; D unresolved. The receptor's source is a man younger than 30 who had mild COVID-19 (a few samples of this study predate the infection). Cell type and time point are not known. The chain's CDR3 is CASSLGAGNQPQHF. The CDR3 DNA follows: TGTGCCAGCAGCTTAGGGGCGGGGAATCAGCCCCAGCATTTT.